This T cell receptor (beta chain) is from a study of T cell repertoires in cytomegalovirus infection. Looking at the study overall: Signatures in public TCR beta sequences pointed to both CMV infection and matching HLA type.

Trimming took 1 base from V and 0 from J, leaving 16 bases between them. The length of the CDR3 is 18 residues. The V gene's germline CDR1 is LGHNT and CDR2 FRNRAP. This clonotype was counted only a few times. What it binds is not known. TCRdb redid the calling of the reads with MiXCR, one entry per CDR3 protein. The sample has under 70,000 distinct CDR3 sequences, 25% to 40% seen once. This sequence joins TRBV12-5 and TRBJ1-3; weak D call: TRBD1 (6 bases). The TCR sequence derives from a human donor in good health (CMV status not recorded). Some clones in this sample may be carry-over from other donors' samples. The sample consisted of PBMCs, sequenced either directly or after in vitro stimulation (not recorded which). CDR3 DNA: TGTGCTAGTGGTTTGGCAAACTTGGACAGAGTCTCTGGAAACACCATATATTTT. It yields the protein CASGLANLDRVSGNTIYF. Full variable domain (rest looked up from reference TRBV12-5 and TRBJ1-3): DARVTQTPRHKVTEMGQEVTMRCQPILGHNTVFWYRQTMMQGLELLAYFRNRAPLDDSGMPKDRFSAEMPDATLATLKIQPSEPRDSAVYFCASGLANLDRVSGNTIYFGEGSWLTVV.